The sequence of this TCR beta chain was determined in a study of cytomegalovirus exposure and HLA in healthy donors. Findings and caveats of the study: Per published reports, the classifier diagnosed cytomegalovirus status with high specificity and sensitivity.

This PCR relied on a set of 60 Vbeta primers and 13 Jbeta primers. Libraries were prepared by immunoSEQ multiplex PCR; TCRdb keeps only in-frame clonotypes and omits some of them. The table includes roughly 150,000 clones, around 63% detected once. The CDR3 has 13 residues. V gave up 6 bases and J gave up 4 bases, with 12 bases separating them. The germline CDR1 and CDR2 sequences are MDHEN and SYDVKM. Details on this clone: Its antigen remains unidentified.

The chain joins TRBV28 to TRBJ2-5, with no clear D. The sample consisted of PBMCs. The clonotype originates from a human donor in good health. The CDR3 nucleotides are TGTGCCAGCAGAGAGCGTGCACGAGAGACCCAGTACTTC. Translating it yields CASRERARETQYF.